This passage covers 19 T cell receptor beta chains from one sample sequenced in a study of T cell changes during pregnancy in multiple sclerosis. Generated by immunoSEQ multiplex PCR, the TCRdb table keeps only in-frame clones and is missing some. The data show about 44,000 clones, 95% to 96% seen once. This specimen was peripheral blood, taken in the second trimester of pregnancy. The receptors derive from a female donor with multiple sclerosis, enrolled in a pregnancy study.

This clone was picked up one time. This chain joins TRBV2 and TRBJ2-7; 10 bases fit TRBD2. V gave up 1 base and J gave up 3 bases; unmatched junction bases: 3. Germline CDR1 is SNHLY and CDR2 is FYNNEI. The CDR3 has 15 amino acids. CDR3 nucleotides: TGTGCCAGCAGTGAAGAGCGGACTAGCGGCTACGAGCAGTACTTC. Translating it yields CASSEERTSGYEQYF.

The genes are TRBV4-2 and TRBJ2-7; 8 bases line up with TRBD2. The CDR3 is 15 amino acids. V lost 0 bases, J lost 3 bases, and 4 bases stayed unmatched. CDR1 and CDR2 from the germline V gene are LGHNA and YNFKEQ. The CDR3 region is CASSQDGGGLYEQYF. The CDR3 DNA follows: TGTGCCAGCAGCCAAGACGGCGGGGGGCTCTACGAGCAGTACTTC.

The chain is built from TRBV28 and TRBJ2-1; 13 bases match TRBD2. CDR1 is MDHEN, CDR2 SYDVKM, per germline. There are 13 residues in the CDR3. V gave up 3 bases and J gave up 15 bases; unmatched junction bases: 5. CDR3 bases: TGTGCCAGCAGTTTCACTAGCGGGAGGGCGGGGTTCTTC. This encodes CASSFTSGRAGFF.

This clone was observed a single time. This rearrangement joins TRBV4-3 to TRBJ1-6; 11 nucleotides agree with TRBD1. The CDR3 runs to 15 residues. Germline trimming cut 4 bases from V and 10 bases from J; bases unmatched to any gene: 6. CDR1 is LGHNA, CDR2 YSLEER, per germline. The CDR3 region is CASSPGQGASSPLHF. The CDR3 region has the DNA TGCGCCAGCAGCCCCGGACAGGGGGCTTCCTCACCCCTCCACTTT.

V gene TRBV2 combines with J gene TRBJ1-1; D uncertain. CDR1 SNHLY and CDR2 FYNNEI come from the germline V gene. The CDR3 runs 13 residues. V lost 6 bases, J lost 1 base, and 9 bases lay in between. The CDR3 nucleotides are TGTGCCAGCAGCGGGAGGTCGAACACTGAAGCTTTCTTT. Protein sequence: CASSGRSNTEAFF.

The chain recombines TRBV6-1 with TRBJ1-5; 8 bases map to TRBD1. Trimming took 0 bases from V and 0 from J; bases not matched to a gene: 7. Germline CDR1 MNHNS, CDR2 SASEGT. The length of the CDR3 is 18 residues. The CDR3 DNA is TGTGCCAGCAGTGAAGCGGACAGGGAACTTTATAGCAATCAGCCCCAGCATTTT. Amino acid sequence: CASSEADRELYSNQPQHF.

The chain carries TRBV7-8 and TRBJ2-7; 11 nucleotides agree with TRBD2. The trim removed 4 bases at V and 2 bases at J, leaving 13 bases unmatched. The CDR3 is made up of 18 amino acids. Germline lookup yields CDR1 SGHVS and CDR2 FQNEAQ. CDR3: CASSSVPSLAGETYEQYF. In nucleotides, the CDR3 is TGTGCCAGCAGCTCTGTCCCCTCACTAGCGGGGGAGACCTACGAGCAGTACTTC.

The chain carries TRBV5-5 and TRBJ1-2, with 8 bases aligning to TRBD1. This CDR3 is built from 14 residues. Per germline, CDR1 SGHKS and CDR2 YYEKEE (reference sequence). V was pared by 4 bases and J by 3 bases, with 5 bases of the junction left unmatched. The CDR3 loop is CASSPGTGDYGYTF. CDR3 sequence (DNA): TGTGCCAGCAGCCCCGGGACAGGAGACTATGGCTACACCTTC.

The chain links TRBV28 to TRBJ2-6; D unresolved. This CDR3 has 13 residues. Between the trimmed V and J ends, which lost 8 bases and 2 bases, there was a span of 7 bases. Germline-derived CDR1 and CDR2 are MDHEN and SYDVKM. CDR3 amino acids: CASHSPGANVLTF. The DNA for the CDR3 is TGTGCCAGCCACTCCCCTGGGGCCAACGTCCTGACTTTC.

The DNA of the CDR3 is TGTGCCAGCAGTAGCGGGAGGCAGGACAATGAGCAGTTCTTC. The encoded protein is CASSSGRQDNEQFF. V and J are TRBV7-3 and TRBJ2-1; 10 nucleotides align to TRBD2. J gave up 5 bases and V 6 bases, and 4 bases lay outside the gene matches. The CDR3 totals 14 residues. CDR1 and CDR2 from the germline V gene are SGHTA and FQGTGA.

This clone was recorded only once. V is TRBV19 and J is TRBJ1-4; D might be TRBD1 (6 bases). Germline V gives CDR1 LNHDA, CDR2 SQIVND (reference sequence). Between the trimmed V and J ends, which lost 6 bases and 3 bases, there was a span of 17 bases. The CDR3 extends over 16 amino acids. CDR3 loop: CASSPQAGASNEKLFF. The CDR3 nucleotides read TGTGCCAGTAGCCCTCAGGCGGGGGCCTCTAATGAAAAACTGTTTTTT.

The V call is TRBV6-5, the J call TRBJ2-7, with D perhaps TRBD1 (6 bases). The CDR3 runs to 15 residues. V was cut by 4 bases and J by 5 bases, with 18 bases left in between. Looked up from germline, CDR1 is MNHEY and CDR2 is SVGAGI. In DNA form, the CDR3 reads TGTGCCAGCAGTTCGGGGCAAGACAGGACTGACGAGCAGTACTTC. Translation gives CASSSGQDRTDEQYF.

V gene TRBV7-6 combines with J gene TRBJ1-2, with D unresolved. Germline CDR1 SGHVS, CDR2 FNYEAQ. Trimming shortened V by 5 bases and J by 9 bases, and 10 bases separated the two germline ends. CDR3 size: 11 residues. CDR3 coding DNA: TGTGCCAGCAGCCTAGACTTTAGCTACACCTTC. Residues: CASSLDFSYTF. The full variable domain, rest sourced from reference TRBV7-6 and TRBJ1-2, is GAGVSQSPRYKVTKRGQDVALRCDPISGHVSLYWYRQALGQGPEFLTYFNYEAQQDKSGLPNDRFSAERPEGSISTLTIQRTEQRDSAMYRCASSLDFSYTFGSGTRLTVV.

This chain uses TRBV19 with TRBJ2-7; 10 nucleotides agree with TRBD1. Germline lookup yields CDR1 LNHDA and CDR2 SQIVND (reference sequence). CDR3 length: 17 amino acids. J was trimmed by 2 bases and V by 3 bases; bases with no gene match: 10. This chain's CDR3 is CASSIRSGTGVPYEQYF. The CDR3 DNA follows: TGTGCCAGTAGTATTAGAAGTGGGACAGGGGTCCCCTACGAGCAGTACTTC.

The V gene is TRBV6-1, the J gene TRBJ2-1; D is unresolved. V shed 10 bases and J shed 7 bases, with 14 bases lying between them. There are 12 residues in the CDR3. Per germline, CDR1 MNHNS and CDR2 SASEGT. CDR3 nucleotides: TGTGCCACCAGGAGAGCCCCGAATGAGCAGTTCTTC. Encoded protein: CATRRAPNEQFF.

V usage is TRBV2 and J usage is TRBJ1-1; tentative D call: TRBD1 (5 bases). Per germline, CDR1 SNHLY and CDR2 FYNNEI. The V end was cut by 4 bases, the J end by 1 base, with 10 bases between. This CDR3 comprises 14 residues. The CDR3 sequence is CASSGRQTNTEAFF. CDR3 coding DNA: TGTGCCAGCAGTGGTCGACAGACGAACACTGAAGCTTTCTTT.

The V gene is TRBV10-3, the J gene TRBJ2-3; no clear D gene. Germline V gives CDR1 ENHRY, CDR2 SYGVKD. This CDR3 has 12 residues. V dropped 2 bases and J dropped 2 bases, with 2 bases sitting between them. The DNA of the CDR3 is TGTGCCATCAGTGAGCACACAGATACGCAGTATTTT. Protein sequence: CAISEHTDTQYF.

The chain's CDR3 is CASSEEKGFSEKLFF. The CDR3 coding sequence is TGTGCCAGCAGTGAAGAAAAGGGGTTTAGTGAAAAACTGTTTTTT. The genes are TRBV25-1 and TRBJ1-4, with TRBD1 as a possible D gene (5 bases). V lost 2 bases, J lost 7 bases, and 14 bases lay in between. CDR1 is MGHDK and CDR2 is SYGVNS in the germline V gene. There are 15 residues in the CDR3.

This clone has more than one count but fewer than ten. The chain uses TRBV9 and TRBJ1-1, with D possibly TRBD1 on 6 matching bases. The CDR3 has 17 amino acids. Germline values: CDR1 SGDLS, CDR2 YYNGEE. Between the trimmed V and J ends, which lost 0 bases and 0 bases, there was a span of 15 bases. Here the CDR3 reads CASSVAPRQAMNTEAFF. CDR3 in DNA: TGTGCCAGCAGCGTAGCCCCGAGACAGGCGATGAACACTGAAGCTTTCTTT.